Below, 22 T cell receptor beta chains from the same sample are listed, as sequenced in a study of blood T cell repertoires in COVID-19. TCRdb keeps only in-frame clones here, not all; method: immunoSEQ multiplex PCR. The table has 150,000 to 200,000 clones, 85% to 90% seen once. Sequenced material: peripheral blood. These receptors came from a woman of 80 years or more in a cohort sampled during active or convalescent COVID-19.

The rearrangement uses TRBV11-2 and TRBJ2-1, with a possible D match to TRBD1 (5 bases). This CDR3 contains 16 residues. Trimming removed 0 bases from V and 3 bases from J, with 12 bases in between. Looked up from germline, CDR1 is SGHAT and CDR2 is FQNNGV. CDR3 in DNA: TGTGCCAGCAGCTTAGAGAGGACACCCTACTACAATGAGCAGTTCTTC. It codes for CASSLERTPYYNEQFF.

The chain uses TRBV19 and TRBJ2-2; 12 bases are a match to TRBD2. Losses at the gene ends were 3 bases for V and 3 bases for J; bases not matched to a gene: 5. Germline loops: CDR1 LNHDA, CDR2 SQIVND (reference sequence). The CDR3 extends over 17 amino acids. CDR3 bases: TGTGCCAGTAGTATGGCTAGCGGGGGGGCCTACACCGGGGAGCTGTTTTTT. This codes for CASSMASGGAYTGELFF.

For this clone: At one of its ends the junction is not consistent with the germline gene, which may arise from a read error. This chain links TRBV7-9 with TRBJ2-3; TRBD2 aligns across 8 bases. CDR3 size: 16 residues. Germline assignment: CDR1 SEHNR and CDR2 FQNEAQ (reference sequence). CDR3 nucleotides: TGTGCCAGCACCTTAATCGGAGCGGGGGGCACAGATACGCAGTATTTT. This codes for CASTLIGAGGTDTQYF.

For this clone: The germline gene is not matched at one end of the junction; a read error may be the cause. The chain employs TRBV27 and TRBJ1-6; no reliable D call. The CDR3 loop spans 16 amino acids. Germline V CDR1 and CDR2: MNHEY, SMNVEV (reference sequence). CDR3 loop: CASSLLVGSFNSPLHF. As DNA, the CDR3 is TGTGCCAGCAGTTTATTGGTCGGGTCCTTTAATTCACCCCTCCACTTT.

The chain joins TRBV27 to TRBJ1-2, with D uncertain. The CDR3 has 16 amino acids. The V and J ends lost 2 bases and 3 bases respectively, with 16 bases between them. Germline lookup yields CDR1 MNHEY and CDR2 SMNVEV (reference sequence). Here the CDR3 reads CASSLDSTVGHYGYTF. CDR3 bases: TGTGCCAGCAGTTTAGACTCCACTGTCGGCCACTATGGCTACACCTTC.

The chain carries TRBV29-1 and TRBJ2-1, with D maybe TRBD1 (6 bases). Looked up from germline, CDR1 is SQVTM and CDR2 is ANQGSEA. V was clipped by 3 bases and J by 7 bases, with 7 bases between them. The CDR3 has 11 residues. CDR3 nucleotides: TGCAGCGTTGACAGGGGTAATGAGCAGTTCTTC. This sequence encodes CSVDRGNEQFF.

The chain couples TRBV12-3 or TRBV12-4 to TRBJ1-5, with D perhaps TRBD1 (5 bases). V shed 6 bases and J shed 7 bases, with 13 bases lying between them. The CDR3 has 13 residues. The CDR3, as DNA: TGTGCCAGCAGAAAGGAGGGGATGCAGCCCCAGCATTTT. Its translation is CASRKEGMQPQHF.

The rearrangement uses TRBV7-9 and TRBJ1-2, with D perhaps TRBD1 (5 bases). The CDR3 sequence is 14 residues long. V lost 5 bases and J 10 bases, leaving 20 bases between the germline ends. Germline V lookup: CDR1 SEHNR, CDR2 FQNEAQ (reference sequence). The chain's CDR3 is CASSPRESEIVYTF. DNA for the CDR3: TGTGCCAGCAGCCCCAGGGAATCCGAAATTGTCTACACCTTC.

The chain employs TRBV28 and TRBJ1-3; the D gene is possibly TRBD1 (6 bases). This CDR3 is 12 amino acids long. Per germline, CDR1 MDHEN and CDR2 SYDVKM. The V end lost 5 bases, the J end lost 8 bases, and 10 bases lay between the germline ends. CDR3 region: CASSVQGYTIYF. CDR3 nucleotides: TGTGCCAGCAGTGTACAGGGTTACACCATATATTTT. Full variable domain (missing parts from reference TRBV28 and TRBJ1-3): DVKVTQSSRYLVKRTGEKVFLECVQDMDHENMFWYRQDPGLGLRLIYFSYDVKMKEKGDIPEGYSVSREKKERFSLILESASTNQTSMYLCASSVQGYTIYFGEGSWLTVV.

This rearrangement joins TRBV30 to TRBJ1-2, with D hard to call. V was trimmed by 0 bases and J by 2 bases, leaving 13 bases between them. In germline, CDR1 is GTSNPN, CDR2 SVGIG (reference sequence). CDR3 length: 15 residues. The CDR3 protein is CAWSVMQAPNYGYTF. CDR3 nucleotide sequence: TGTGCCTGGAGTGTAATGCAGGCCCCGAACTATGGCTACACCTTC.

The V call is TRBV12-3 or TRBV12-4, the J call TRBJ2-1; perhaps TRBD2 as D (5 bases). There are 12 residues in the CDR3. Trimming took off 2 bases at V and 10 bases at J, with 9 bases between the two ends. CDR3 nucleotides: TGTGCCAGCAGTTTATCGGCGGGCGAGCAGTTCTTC. Its protein product is CASSLSAGEQFF.

This chain uses TRBV19 with TRBJ1-5, with TRBD1 identical over 8 bases. Trimming took 7 bases from V and 5 from J; bases not matched to a gene: 10. The CDR3 totals 15 residues. From germline, CDR1 is LNHDA and CDR2 SQIVND (reference sequence). CDR3 protein: CASTEGPGGYQPQHF. CDR3 in DNA: TGTGCCAGTACTGAAGGCCCAGGGGGCTATCAGCCCCAGCATTTT.

CDR3 amino acids: CASSLMGLDTGELFF. The CDR3 DNA reads TGTGCCAGCAGCTTAATGGGACTAGACACCGGGGAGCTGTTTTTT. The chain employs TRBV7-2 and TRBJ2-2; 8 bases line up with TRBD2. The CDR3 runs to 15 residues. V lost 2 bases to trimming and J lost 3 bases; unmatched junction nucleotides: 2. Germline CDR1 and CDR2: SGHTA and FQGNSA. Together with reference TRBV7-2 and TRBJ2-2, the CDR3 gives the full variable domain: GAGVSQSPSNKVTEKGKDVELRCDPISGHTALYWYRQSLGQGLEFLIYFQGNSAPDKSGLPSDRFSAERTGGSVSTLTIQRTQQEDSAVYLCASSLMGLDTGELFFGEGSRLTVL.

The V gene is TRBV10-3, the J gene TRBJ1-4; TRBD1 is a possible D gene (5 bases). Germline lookup yields CDR1 ENHRY and CDR2 SYGVKD. Deletions cut 6 bases from V and 7 bases from J, with 18 bases between. The CDR3 is made up of 15 amino acids. CDR3 in amino acids: CAIRLSGTSGEKLFF. The CDR3 coding sequence is TGTGCCATCAGATTGAGCGGGACCTCGGGTGAAAAACTGTTTTTT.

The chain carries TRBV11-2 and TRBJ2-1; perhaps TRBD2 as D (6 bases). CDR1 is SGHAT and CDR2 is FQNNGV in the germline V gene. The CDR3 totals 15 residues. V lost 3 bases to trimming and J lost 4 bases, with 13 bases between them. The DNA for the CDR3 is TGTGCCAGCAGCTTCTGGGCTAGCGAGTACAATGAGCAGTTCTTC. Its protein is CASSFWASEYNEQFF.

This chain uses TRBV27 with TRBJ2-3, with D possibly being TRBD1 (6 bases). CDR3 length: 14 amino acids. CDR1 and CDR2 from the germline V gene are MNHEY and SMNVEV (reference sequence). V shed 3 bases and J shed 8 bases, with 15 bases lying between them. CDR3 nucleotide sequence: TGTGCCAGCAGTTTTTCAGGGGACGAGGGTACGCAGTATTTT. Translating it yields CASSFSGDEGTQYF.

The chain has TRBV11-2 and TRBJ2-2, with 10 nucleotides matching TRBD1. The germline CDR1 and CDR2 sequences are SGHAT and FQNNGV. V lost 4 bases and J lost 3; bases outside the gene matches: 8. This CDR3 spans 17 amino acids. CDR3 protein: CASSSADRGQYTGELFF. The CDR3 bases are TGTGCCAGCAGCTCCGCTGACAGGGGGCAATACACCGGGGAGCTGTTTTTT. Together with reference TRBV11-2 and TRBJ2-2, the CDR3 gives the full variable domain: EAGVAQSPRYKIIEKRQSVAFWCNPISGHATLYWYQQILGQGPKLLIQFQNNGVVDDSQLPKDRFSAERLKGVDSTLKIQPAKLEDSAVYLCASSSADRGQYTGELFFGEGSRLTVL.

V is TRBV11-2 and J is TRBJ2-3, with 7 bases matching TRBD1. CDR1 SGHAT and CDR2 FQNNGV come from the germline V gene. The CDR3 is made up of 14 amino acids. Trimming at V came to 5 bases and at J to 5 bases, leaving 7 bases not matched to a gene. CDR3: CASSDRQGGDTQYF. The CDR3 nucleotides are TGTGCCAGCAGCGATAGACAGGGTGGAGATACGCAGTATTTT.

The V and J genes are TRBV7-2 and TRBJ2-4; D is uncertain. V dropped 1 base and J dropped 5 bases, with 9 bases sitting between them. The germline gives CDR1 SGHTA, CDR2 FQGNSA. This CDR3 spans 14 amino acids. The CDR3 sequence is CASSLGAGQNIQYF. The CDR3 region has the DNA TGTGCCAGCAGCTTAGGCGCAGGTCAAAACATTCAGTACTTC.

DNA for the CDR3: TGTGCCAGCAGACCAGGACAGGAAAGCTCCTACGAGCAGTACGTC. Translating gives CASRPGQESSYEQYV. The chain carries TRBV6-5 and TRBJ2-7; 7 bases agree with TRBD1. The germline V gene encodes CDR1 MNHEY and CDR2 SVGAGI. The CDR3 length is 15 residues. V shed 6 bases, J shed 0 bases, and the junction held 8 bases outside the gene matches.

The genes are TRBV4-1 and TRBJ1-5; the match to TRBD1 covers 7 bases. Germline V CDR1 and CDR2: MGHRA, YSYEKL. The CDR3 runs 19 residues. Germline trimming cut 4 bases from V and 0 bases from J; bases unmatched to any gene: 15. The CDR3 reads CASSPAKGGAGYSNQPQHF. DNA for the CDR3: TGCGCCAGCAGCCCCGCAAAAGGGGGCGCCGGGTATAGCAATCAGCCCCAGCATTTT.

The V gene is TRBV4-2, the J gene TRBJ1-4; D is possibly TRBD1 (5 bases). The ends were cut back, 0 bases at V and 8 bases at J, with 13 bases in the middle. Germline lookup yields CDR1 LGHNA and CDR2 YNFKEQ. The CDR3 loop spans 15 amino acids. CDR3 DNA sequence: TGTGCCAGCAGCCAAGATGGCAGGGCTGCCGAAAAACTGTTTTTT. Encoded protein: CASSQDGRAAEKLFF.